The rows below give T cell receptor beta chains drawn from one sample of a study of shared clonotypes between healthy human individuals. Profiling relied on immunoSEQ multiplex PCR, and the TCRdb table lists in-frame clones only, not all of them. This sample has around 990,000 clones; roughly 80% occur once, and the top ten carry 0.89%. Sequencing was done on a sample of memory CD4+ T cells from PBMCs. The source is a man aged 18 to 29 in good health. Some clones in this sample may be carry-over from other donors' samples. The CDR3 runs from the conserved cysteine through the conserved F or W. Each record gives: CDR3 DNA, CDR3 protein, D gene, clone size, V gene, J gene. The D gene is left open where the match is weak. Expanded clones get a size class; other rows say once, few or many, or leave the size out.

cdr3_nt: TGTGCCAGCTCACCACTAGGGGGTGGCTACACCTTC
cdr3_aa: CASSPLGGGYTF
d_call: .
clone_size: .
v_call: TRBV18
j_call: TRBJ1-2

cdr3_nt: TGTGCCAGCAGTGTAAGGGGGTACTACGAGCAGTACTTC
cdr3_aa: CASSVRGYYEQYF
d_call: .
clone_size: .
v_call: TRBV2
j_call: TRBJ2-7

cdr3_nt: TGTGCCAGTAGTAGAGTTCGGAGTGATAGCGAAAAACTGTTTTTT
cdr3_aa: CASSRVRSDSEKLFF
d_call: .
clone_size: .
v_call: TRBV19
j_call: TRBJ1-4

cdr3_nt: TGTGCCAGCAGTGAGGGTAGGGACAGCACCTACGAGCAGTACTTC
cdr3_aa: CASSEGRDSTYEQYF
d_call: TRBD1
clone_size: .
v_call: TRBV6-1
j_call: TRBJ2-7

cdr3_nt: TGTGCCATCAGGGGGGGACAGGCGAGCACCGGGGAGCTGTTTTTT
cdr3_aa: CAIRGGQASTGELFF
d_call: TRBD1
clone_size: once
v_call: TRBV10-3
j_call: TRBJ2-2

cdr3_nt: TGTGCCAGCAGCTCCGGAGGGACAGGGGGCGGAGAGACCCAGTACTTC
cdr3_aa: CASSSGGTGGGETQYF
d_call: TRBD1
clone_size: few
v_call: TRBV5-6
j_call: TRBJ2-5

cdr3_nt: TGTGCCAGCAGCCCCTGGACTGCTTACAATGAGCAGTTCTTC
cdr3_aa: CASSPWTAYNEQFF
d_call: .
clone_size: .
v_call: TRBV7-7
j_call: TRBJ2-1

cdr3_nt: TGTGCCAGCTCACGAGACAGGGCGGGCAATGAGCAGTTCTTC
cdr3_aa: CASSRDRAGNEQFF
d_call: TRBD1
clone_size: .
v_call: TRBV18
j_call: TRBJ2-1

cdr3_nt: TGTGCCAGCAGGGCGGACAGGGCCACTGAAGCTTTCTTT
cdr3_aa: CASRADRATEAFF
d_call: TRBD1
clone_size: .
v_call: TRBV2
j_call: TRBJ1-1

cdr3_nt: TGTGCCAGCAGTTTTACAGGAGAAAATTCACCCCTCCACTTT
cdr3_aa: CASSFTGENSPLHF
d_call: .
clone_size: .
v_call: TRBV6-5
j_call: TRBJ1-6

cdr3_nt: TGTGCCAGCAGCCGCTCGGGGAGGAGCACAGATACGCAGTATTTT
cdr3_aa: CASSRSGRSTDTQYF
d_call: .
clone_size: .
v_call: TRBV7-2
j_call: TRBJ2-3

cdr3_nt: TGCAGCGTTGAAGGGGGGTTCGAGGCAGATACGCAGTATTTT
cdr3_aa: CSVEGGFEADTQYF
d_call: .
clone_size: .
v_call: TRBV29-1
j_call: TRBJ2-3

cdr3_nt: TGCGCCAGCAGCTTGGAATGGGGAGCGGAGACCCAGTACTTC
cdr3_aa: CASSLEWGAETQYF
d_call: .
clone_size: .
v_call: TRBV5-1
j_call: TRBJ2-5

cdr3_nt: TGTGCCAGCAGGACCTCTAGCGGGAGTAGTTACGAGCAGTACTTC
cdr3_aa: CASRTSSGSSYEQYF
d_call: TRBD2
clone_size: .
v_call: TRBV6-1
j_call: TRBJ2-7

cdr3_nt: TGTGCCAGCAGCACCAGTTACAATGAGCAGTTCTTC
cdr3_aa: CASSTSYNEQFF
d_call: .
clone_size: .
v_call: TRBV21-1
j_call: TRBJ2-1

cdr3_nt: TGTGCCAGCAGTTACTCCATTCTAGCGGGAATCAATGAGCAGTTCTTC
cdr3_aa: CASSYSILAGINEQFF
d_call: TRBD2
clone_size: .
v_call: TRBV6-5
j_call: TRBJ2-1

cdr3_nt: TGTGCCAGCATCCCGGGGGCATTGTACGAGCAGTACTTC
cdr3_aa: CASIPGALYEQYF
d_call: .
clone_size: .
v_call: TRBV2
j_call: TRBJ2-7